This entry lists 25 T cell receptor beta chains sequenced from one sample in a study of response to subunit inactivated influenza vaccine. One entry per CDR3 protein, called by TCRdb with MiXCR from the RT-PCR reads. The sample holds about 480,000 distinct CDR3 sequences, 9.5% to 13% seen once. The input for sequencing was PBMCs from blood, taken roughly 46 days after vaccination. These receptor sequences come from a man aged 45-65 years who received an inactivated influenza vaccine.

The count of this clonotype is one. Compared with germline, one end of the junction differs, possibly owing to a read error. This sequence joins TRBV10-3 and TRBJ2-1; possible D gene TRBD1, 6 bases. CDR1 and CDR2 (germline): ENHRY, SYGVKD. The CDR3 loop spans 15 amino acids. In nucleotides, the CDR3 is TGTACCATCAGTGATCGACAGGATTCCTACAATGAGCAGTTCTTC. This translates into CTISDRQDSYNEQFF.

In its sample, this clonotype was seen a few times. DNA of the CDR3: TGTGCCAGCAGTCCACCCCCGTGGCAGGGAGGCCGCACTGAAGCTTTCTTT. Amino acid sequence: CASSPPPWQGGRTEAFF. The V gene is TRBV2, the J gene TRBJ1-1, with D possibly matching TRBD1 (5 bases). V shed 5 bases and J shed 4 bases, with 23 bases lying between them. CDR1 SNHLY and CDR2 FYNNEI come from the germline V gene. The CDR3 is 17 amino acids.

This clonotype was recorded a few times. The CDR3 DNA follows: TGTGCCAGCAGTTTAAAGTGGGGTCCCTACGAGCAGTACTTC. As protein: CASSLKWGPYEQYF. The V call is TRBV27, the J call TRBJ2-7; no clear D gene. Trimming removed 2 bases from V and 2 bases from J, with 10 bases in between. Germline loops: CDR1 MNHEY, CDR2 SMNVEV (reference sequence). The CDR3 runs 14 residues.

This clonotype occurred many times. The chain employs TRBV5-1 and TRBJ2-3; D unclear. V was pared by 0 bases and J by 6 bases, with 11 bases between. In germline, CDR1 is SGHRS, CDR2 YFSETQ. The CDR3 totals 14 residues. The CDR3 nucleotides are TGCGCCAGCAGCTTGGGCCAGGCTGGGGATACGCAGTATTTT. Amino acid sequence: CASSLGQAGDTQYF.

The chain couples TRBV7-6 to TRBJ2-1; D possibly corresponds to TRBD1 (5 bases). The V gene lost 3 bases and the J gene lost 6 bases, with 12 bases spanning the gap. CDR3 length equals 14 residues. Germline assignment: CDR1 SGHVS and CDR2 FNYEAQ. CDR3 bases: TGTGCCAGCAGCTTGGAGACGCAGGGCAATGAGCAGTTCTTC. Protein product: CASSLETQGNEQFF.

The sample holds a few counts of this clonotype. The chain has TRBV7-2 and TRBJ2-1; 7 positions match TRBD2. CDR1 SGHTA and CDR2 FQGNSA come from the germline V gene. The trim removed 6 bases at V and 2 bases at J, leaving 10 bases unmatched. CDR3 size: 16 residues. The CDR3, as DNA: TGTGCCAGCAGATATTTTAGCGGGTCTACCTACAATGAGCAGTTCTTC. Translated, it gives CASRYFSGSTYNEQFF.

Many counts were recorded for this clonotype. V and J are TRBV5-1 and TRBJ1-1, with D maybe TRBD1 (5 bases). V lost 0 bases and J lost 3, with 15 bases in between. This CDR3 comprises 16 residues. Germline CDR1 and CDR2: SGHRS and YFSETQ. CDR3 sequence (DNA): TGCGCCAGCAGCTTGGAATCCGGGGGTGCGGACACTGAAGCTTTCTTT. Protein: CASSLESGGADTEAFF. The full variable domain, completed using reference TRBV5-1 and TRBJ1-1, is KAGVTQTPRYLIKTRGQQVTLSCSPISGHRSVSWYQQTPGQGLQFLFEYFSETQRNKGNFPGRFSGRQFSNSRSEMNVSTLELGDSALYLCASSLESGGADTEAFFGQGTRLTVV.

This clonotype was recorded a few times. The chain is built from TRBV7-2 and TRBJ2-7; no reliable D call. Germline assignment: CDR1 SGHTA and CDR2 FQGNSA. The CDR3 runs to 12 residues. The ends were cut back, 4 bases at V and 9 bases at J, with 13 bases in the middle. CDR3 coding DNA: TGTGCCAGCAGCTCCTGGGCTTTTGGGCAGTACTTC. This sequence encodes CASSSWAFGQYF.

This sequence joins TRBV7-9 and TRBJ2-5, with TRBD2 as a possible D gene (6 bases). Per the germline V gene, CDR1 is SEHNR and CDR2 is FQNEAQ (reference sequence). Trimming pared 0 bases from V and 5 bases from J, leaving 13 bases between. CDR3 length: 15 residues. This CDR3 is CASSLALAASETQYF. CDR3 bases: TGTGCCAGCAGCTTAGCACTAGCAGCCTCGGAGACCCAGTACTTC.

Only a few counts were recorded for this clonotype. J is TRBJ2-1 and V is TRBV6-7, with TRBD2 as a possible D gene (6 bases). TRBV6-7 falls under the ORF class, with uncertain function. V lost 2 bases, J lost 12 bases, and 29 bases lay in between. The CDR3 contains 18 residues. CDR3 residues: CASSYGGRGTPVEVWQFF. The DNA of the CDR3 is TGTGCCAGCAGTTACGGGGGTCGTGGGACTCCAGTCGAAGTGTGGCAGTTCTTC.

In its sample, this clonotype was seen many times. V and J are TRBV6-1 and TRBJ1-2, with D perhaps TRBD1 (6 bases). Germline V lookup: CDR1 MNHNS, CDR2 SASEGT. V was shortened by 4 bases and J by 4 bases, with 10 bases between the two germline ends. The length of the CDR3 is 13 residues. CDR3 DNA sequence: TGTGCCAGCAGTGTGGACAGACTCTATGGCTACACCTTC. Translation gives CASSVDRLYGYTF.

This clonotype has just a few counts. The genes are TRBV20-1 and TRBJ2-1; possibly TRBD2 for D (6 bases). CDR1 is DFQATT, CDR2 SNEGSKA, per germline (reference sequence). V was clipped by 0 bases and J by 9 bases, with 9 bases between them. CDR3 length: 12 amino acids. CDR3 nucleotide sequence: TGCAGTGCTAGAGATATGGGGGGTGAGCAGTTCTTC. Translated, it gives CSARDMGGEQFF.

This clonotype was detected only a few times. This sequence joins TRBV6-2 or TRBV6-3 and TRBJ2-2; TRBD1 matches at 10 bases. CDR3 length: 17 residues. J was trimmed by 0 bases and V by 7 bases; bases with no gene match: 8. Germline CDR1 MNHEY, CDR2 SVGEGT. The CDR3 nucleotides are TGTGCCAGCAACTCAAAGACAGGGGGCTCGAACACCGGGGAGCTGTTTTTT. Protein product: CASNSKTGGSNTGELFF.

The table lists this clonotype with a few counts. The genes are TRBV5-1 and TRBJ1-6, with D unresolved. The V gene's germline CDR1 is SGHRS and CDR2 YFSETQ. There are 15 residues in the CDR3. Trimming took off 3 bases at V and 6 bases at J, with 13 bases between the two ends. DNA for the CDR3: TGCGCCAGCAGCTCGGGGTTAGACCGTAATTCACCCCTCCACTTT. It codes for CASSSGLDRNSPLHF.

A note on this clonotype: Just one base apart from a much larger clone, this may be a read error. The chain has TRBV2 and TRBJ2-1, with D possibly matching TRBD2 (6 bases). Germline V gene lookup returns CDR1 SNHLY and CDR2 FYNNEI. This CDR3 spans 15 amino acids. CDR3 residues: CAGSVEGSSYNEQFF. The CDR3 bases are TGTGCCGGCAGTGTGGAGGGTAGCTCCTACAATGAGCAGTTCTTC.

This clonotype occurred a few times. This chain connects TRBV30 to TRBJ1-3; TRBD1 might be the D (5 bases). The CDR3 is 14 residues long. Trimming pared 1 base from V and 4 bases from J, leaving 11 bases between. Germline lookup yields CDR1 GTSNPN and CDR2 SVGIG (reference sequence). DNA of the CDR3: TGTGCCTGGAGTGAGAGGGGATCGGGAAACACCATATATTTT. Protein product: CAWSERGSGNTIYF.

This chain uses TRBV4-3 with TRBJ2-3; 7 nucleotides agree with TRBD1. This CDR3 has 18 residues. CDR1 LGHNA and CDR2 YSLEER come from the germline V gene. V was pared by 0 bases and J by 3 bases, with 12 bases of the junction left unmatched. CDR3 bases: TGCGCCAGCAGCCAAGATCCTTTTTCGGCAGGGGGTACAGATACGCAGTATTTT. This gives the protein CASSQDPFSAGGTDTQYF.

The V call is TRBV5-1, the J call TRBJ1-1, with D unresolved. The CDR3 contains 13 residues. Germline CDR1 and CDR2: SGHRS and YFSETQ. Trimming shortened V by 6 bases and J by 12 bases, and 21 bases separated the two germline ends. CDR3 region: CASTSVMGESPFF. CDR3 sequence (DNA): TGCGCCAGCACGTCAGTCATGGGAGAATCCCCTTTCTTT.

This clonotype has ten or more counts. The chain couples TRBV7-2 to TRBJ2-5; D perhaps matches TRBD1 (6 bases). V dropped 3 bases and J dropped 2 bases, with 13 bases sitting between them. Germline CDR1 is SGHTA and CDR2 is FQGNSA. CDR3 size: 15 residues. CDR3 sequence reads: CASSFYRDPQETQYF. The CDR3, as DNA: TGTGCCAGCAGCTTCTACAGGGATCCACAAGAGACCCAGTACTTC. The full variable domain, completed using reference TRBV7-2 and TRBJ2-5, is GAGVSQSPSNKVTEKGKDVELRCDPISGHTALYWYRQSLGQGLEFLIYFQGNSAPDKSGLPSDRFSAERTGGSVSTLTIQRTQQEDSAVYLCASSFYRDPQETQYFGPGTRLLVL.

This clonotype was picked up many times. The J gene is TRBJ2-7, the V gene TRBV15; D gene uncertain. Trimming removed 0 bases at V and 3 bases at J, with 3 bases between. The germline V gene has CDR1 LNHNV and CDR2 YYDKDF (reference sequence). The CDR3 is 12 amino acids. This chain's CDR3 is CATSREGYEQYF. The CDR3 region has the DNA TGTGCCACCAGCAGAGAGGGCTACGAGCAGTACTTC.

The chain uses TRBV6-1 and TRBJ1-5, with D possibly TRBD1 on 6 matching bases. The V end lost 5 bases, the J end lost 7 bases, and 12 bases lay between the germline ends. The CDR3 runs 13 residues. Germline V CDR1 and CDR2: MNHNS, SASEGT. The CDR3 reads CASSRGHRQPQHF. CDR3 nucleotides: TGTGCCAGCAGTAGGGGACATAGGCAGCCCCAGCATTTT.

This clonotype was observed many times. The V call is TRBV20-1, the J call TRBJ2-5, with 9 bases identical to TRBD2. In germline, CDR1 is DFQATT, CDR2 SNEGSKA (reference sequence). V lost 0 bases and J lost 1; bases outside the gene matches: 6. The CDR3 consists of 16 residues. The CDR3 DNA follows: TGCAGTGCTAGAGATCCTTTACTAGCGGGCCAAGAGACCCAGTACTTC. Its translation: CSARDPLLAGQETQYF.

This clonotype was observed many times. This chain connects TRBV6-1 to TRBJ2-7; D may match TRBD1 or TRBD2 (5 bases each). The CDR3 contains 13 residues. V was clipped by 8 bases and J by 4 bases, with 15 bases between them. CDR1 is MNHNS and CDR2 is SASEGT in the germline V gene. The CDR3: CASRPGARYEQYF. The DNA for the CDR3 is TGTGCCAGCCGCCCCGGGGCCCGGTACGAGCAGTACTTC.

This clonotype has just a few counts. J is TRBJ2-3 and V is TRBV12-3 or TRBV12-4; TRBD1 might be the D (5 bases). The germline V and J ends were trimmed by 10 bases and 4 bases, with 18 bases remaining between them. The CDR3 extends over 14 amino acids. Here the CDR3 DNA reads TGTGCCACCGGTACACAGGCTGGGTCAGATACGCAGTATTTT. Protein product: CATGTQAGSDTQYF.

This clonotype was seen at least ten times. The CDR3 bases are TGCAGCGGTCTGACAGGGGGCTCCGAGCAGTACTTC. Protein sequence: CSGLTGGSEQYF. The chain joins TRBV29-1 to TRBJ2-7; 10 nucleotides match TRBD1. The CDR3 has 12 amino acids. Losses at the gene ends were 7 bases for V and 6 bases for J; bases not matched to a gene: 6. Germline assignment: CDR1 SQVTM and CDR2 ANQGSEA.